The entry that follows covers one T cell receptor (beta chain) sequence. Its antigen is currently unknown. Method: immunoSEQ multiplex PCR; TCRdb's copy keeps in-frame clones and lacks some. The sample consists of about 54,000 clones, roughly 90% of them appearing once. Losses at the gene ends were 10 bases for V and 0 bases for J; bases not matched to a gene: 6. Per the germline V gene, CDR1 is ENHRY and CDR2 is SYGVKD. This CDR3 is built from 14 residues. These data originate in a study of T cell responses to AZD1222 COVID-19 vaccine. Study conclusions and caveats: Of the AZD1222 recipients, only 5 or 6 were seropositive at baseline.

This chain connects TRBV10-3 to TRBJ2-5; 9 bases match TRBD2. This receptor was taken from an adult who received the AZD1222 COVID-19 vaccine. Sequenced material: peripheral blood, taken 28 days after the second AZD1222 dose. The CDR3 nucleotides are TGTGCCACCAGGACTAGCGCTCACCAAGAGACCCAGTACTTC. Its translation: CATRTSAHQETQYF.